The T cell receptor (beta chain) described here comes from a study of T cells expressing NK-cell markers. Overall study context: TCR beta repertoires came from sorted CD3+CD56+NKG2C+, CD3+CD56+NKG2C- and CD3+CD56-NKG2C+ T cells.

TCRdb reprocessed the 5' RACE reads, with one entry per CDR3 protein and no DNA. The sample holds about 460,000 distinct CDR3 sequences. From germline, CDR1 is MGHDK and CDR2 SYGVNS. CDR3 size: 12 residues. The sequencing sample was made of blood T cells: a sorted CD56 or NKG2C T cell subset, CD4+ or CD8+ T cells, or bulk PBMC T cells (not recorded which). The rearrangement links TRBV25-1 to TRBJ1-4; TCRdb outputs TRBD1, but without DNA this stays unchecked. This receptor was obtained from a woman aged 45-59 years in good health. The chain's CDR3 is CASTPGGGGLFF.